This is a list of T cell receptor beta chains from one sample in a study of graft-versus-host responses after intestinal transplantation. This table comes from immunoSEQ multiplex PCR, and its TCRdb copy is limited to in-frame clones, with some not included. Of 85,000 to 90,000 clones in the sample, around 90% were seen once. What these receptors recognize is not known. The material sequenced was unstimulated CD4+ T cells sorted from spleen or lymph node cells, taken before transplant. The receptors originated from a human donor who was the organ donor for an intestinal transplant. Both conserved end residues are trimmed from each CDR3.

j_gene: TRBJ2-2
v_gene: TRBV10-1
CDR3aa: ASPHLEGANGELF

j_gene: TRBJ2-1
v_gene: TRBV6-5
CDR3aa: ASSLGQGFNEQF

j_gene: TRBJ1-3
v_gene: TRBV5-1
CDR3aa: ASSRQGEWNTIY

j_gene: TRBJ2-3
v_gene: TRBV6-6
CDR3aa: ATKLTSGRDGDTQY

j_gene: TRBJ2-7
v_gene: TRBV28
CDR3aa: ASSLQGFEQY

j_gene: TRBJ2-2
v_gene: TRBV30
CDR3aa: AWKTGGTGELF

j_gene: TRBJ1-5
v_gene: TRBV27
CDR3aa: ASSLQTKSLRDRESNQPQH

j_gene: TRBJ1-5
v_gene: TRBV9
CDR3aa: ASSLGTGVQPQH

j_gene: TRBJ2-3
v_gene: TRBV5-1
CDR3aa: ASSLGTSGISTDTQY

j_gene: TRBJ2-5
v_gene: TRBV30
CDR3aa: AWSVLGGGEETQY

j_gene: TRBJ1-2
v_gene: TRBV30
CDR3aa: AWRTPVTYGYT

j_gene: TRBJ2-2
v_gene: TRBV5-1
CDR3aa: ASSPDAGAHRELF

j_gene: TRBJ2-3
v_gene: TRBV9
CDR3aa: ASSVFPGQRTDTQY

j_gene: TRBJ1-1
v_gene: TRBV6-6
CDR3aa: ASGAGDTEAF

j_gene: TRBJ1-2
v_gene: TRBV7-6
CDR3aa: ASSSTGFGGYT

j_gene: TRBJ2-7
v_gene: TRBV6-1
CDR3aa: ASSEFGAGAFPSYEQY

j_gene: TRBJ2-3
v_gene: TRBV11-3
CDR3aa: ASSLSGLPTDTQY

j_gene: TRBJ2-3
v_gene: TRBV5-1
CDR3aa: ASSYRLAESDTQY

j_gene: TRBJ2-1
v_gene: TRBV11-2
CDR3aa: ASRLEGEQF

j_gene: TRBJ1-5
v_gene: TRBV28
CDR3aa: ASSFGAQPQH

j_gene: TRBJ2-1
v_gene: TRBV11-3
CDR3aa: ASSAKSSYNEQF

j_gene: TRBJ1-5
v_gene: TRBV6-6
CDR3aa: ASTQSGGQPQH

j_gene: TRBJ1-1
v_gene: TRBV10-1
CDR3aa: ASSPNRARTEAF

j_gene: TRBJ2-7
v_gene: TRBV28
CDR3aa: ASSFNYEQY

j_gene: TRBJ2-1
v_gene: TRBV5-4
CDR3aa: ASSPDSGGSYNEQF

j_gene: TRBJ1-1
v_gene: TRBV5-6
CDR3aa: ASSPDRGWGTEAF

j_gene: TRBJ1-5
v_gene: TRBV6-6
CDR3aa: ASSYSTGYNQPQH

j_gene: TRBJ2-1
v_gene: TRBV30
CDR3aa: AWSVSSINDEQF

j_gene: TRBJ1-5
v_gene: TRBV19
CDR3aa: ASINPDRGNQPQH

j_gene: TRBJ2-5
v_gene: TRBV19
CDR3aa: ASSMGGRETQY

j_gene: TRBJ2-7
v_gene: TRBV28
CDR3aa: ASSLVSWTGAYEQY

j_gene: TRBJ2-7
v_gene: TRBV5-1
CDR3aa: ASSLLGLAGGFAYEQY

j_gene: TRBJ2-1
v_gene: TRBV5-1
CDR3aa: ASTPDRGYYNEQF

j_gene: TRBJ2-2
v_gene: TRBV4-1
CDR3aa: ASSQVTSGSPEQSGELF

j_gene: TRBJ1-1
v_gene: TRBV6-6
CDR3aa: ASSSIQDTEAF